This T cell receptor (beta chain) stems from a study of relationships among human T cell subsets. After CD25, CD56 and CD294 bead selections, the flow-through was collected as Th1 cells. From mRNA, alpha and beta CDR3 regions were amplified using semiquantitative ARM-PCR. Exponential amplification used communal superprimers after tagged nested gene-specific primers in ARM-PCR. From the multiplex PCR reads, TCRdb called clonotypes with MiXCR, one entry per CDR3 protein. The data contain 10,000 to 15,000 distinct CDR3 sequences, roughly two thirds of them singletons. The CDR3 loop spans 14 amino acids. Trimming took off 3 bases at V and 0 bases at J, with 9 bases between the two ends. The V gene's germline CDR1 is SGHVT and CDR2 SQSDAQ.

The rearrangement uses TRBV7-4 and TRBJ2-7; unclear D gene. The sample comprised CD4+ Th1 cells sorted from blood. The clonotype comes from a man in his forties in good health. Here the CDR3 reads CASSLTGISYEQYF. DNA of the CDR3: TGTGCCAGCAGCTTGACGGGCATCTCCTACGAGCAGTACTTC. Full variable domain (rest looked up from reference TRBV7-4 and TRBJ2-7): GAGVSQSPRYKVAKRGRDVALRCDSISGHVTLYWYRQTLGQGSEVLTYSQSDAQRDKSGRPSGRFSAERPERSVSTLKIQRTEQGDSAVYLCASSLTGISYEQYFGPGTRLTVT.